A selection of T cell receptor beta chains follows, all from one sample in a study of blood T cells in healthy people across ages. TCRdb independently ran MiXCR on the 5' RACE reads; one entry per CDR3 protein. The top ten hold 2.5% to 3.5% of the sample, which has 600,000 to 900,000 distinct CDR3 sequences, more than 25% seen once. The same data also contributed to another study, on T cells of mothers and their children.

Input material: blood. The receptor source for this set is a boy between 10 and 17 years old in good health. Each CDR3 is given with its conserved first and last residue. Fields, in order: J gene, V gene, D gene, clone size, CDR3 DNA, CDR3 protein. A D gene is named only where the DNA matches it firmly. The size of a clone is reported for some rows only, either as once, few or many, or as a class for expanded clones.

TRBJ2-7,TRBV6-1,.,.,TGTGCCAGCAGTGAGGGGCTAGCGACCGCCTACGAGCAGTACTTC,CASSEGLATAYEQYF
TRBJ2-7,TRBV7-9,TRBD1,few,TGTGCCAGCGGGACAGGGCCCTACGAGCAGTACTTC,CASGTGPYEQYF
TRBJ2-5,TRBV29-1,TRBD2,.,TGCAGCGTTGAAATGACGGGGGGACGCCAAGAGACCCAGTACTTC,CSVEMTGGRQETQYF
TRBJ2-5,TRBV5-1,TRBD1,.,TGCGCCAGCAGCTTGGGCCAGGGGGTAATGGAGACCCAGTACTTC,CASSLGQGVMETQYF
TRBJ2-6,TRBV29-1,.,.,TGCAGCGTTGCCGGGGCCTCTGGGGCCAACGTCCTGACTTTC,CSVAGASGANVLTF
TRBJ2-1,TRBV9,.,once,TGTGCCAGCAGCGTAGCTGTGAGGGGGGGATTACAGGGTGAGCAGTTCTTC,CASSVAVRGGLQGEQFF
TRBJ2-4,TRBV3-1,.,many,TGTGCCAGCAGCCAAGATGCAGGCACCAAAAACATTCAGTACTTC,CASSQDAGTKNIQYF
TRBJ2-1,TRBV13,TRBD2,few,TGTGCCAGCAGCTTACTAGCGGACGAGCAGTTCTTC,CASSLLADEQFF
TRBJ2-1,TRBV9,TRBD2,few,TGTGCCAGCAGCGTTAGCGGGGCGGACAACAATGAGCAGTTCTTC,CASSVSGADNNEQFF
TRBJ2-7,TRBV3-1,TRBD1,few,TGTGCCAGCAGCATAGACAGGGGGATTTCCGAGCAGTACTTC,CASSIDRGISEQYF
TRBJ1-4,TRBV13,.,few,TGTGCCAGCAGCTTGAAGGGATTCCACTCCTGGGGAAAACTGTTTTTT,CASSLKGFHSWGKLFF
TRBJ1-1,TRBV20-1,TRBD1,once,TGCAGTGCTAGGGGCAGGGGGGGCCTACAAGCTTTCTTT,CSARGRGGLQAFF
TRBJ2-3,TRBV6-5,.,few,TGTGCCAGCAGTTACTTCGGGGGTGAAGATACGCAGTATTTT,CASSYFGGEDTQYF
TRBJ2-1,TRBV7-8,TRBD2,few,TGTGCCAGCAGCTCCGACGGATGGGGGGGGGATCAGTTCTTC,CASSSDGWGGDQFF
TRBJ1-4,TRBV6-5,TRBD1,.,TGTGCCAGCAGTTACTCGGGACAGCAACTTGCGACTAATGAAAAACTGTTTTTT,CASSYSGQQLATNEKLFF
TRBJ2-7,TRBV7-2,TRBD1,.,TGTGCCAGCAGCTACGGACAGGGAATAGACTACGAGCAGTACTTC,CASSYGQGIDYEQYF
TRBJ1-5,TRBV28,TRBD1,few,TGTGCCAGCAGGGACAGGGGGGCAAGAGGCAATCAGCCCCAGCATTTT,CASRDRGARGNQPQHF
TRBJ1-1,TRBV7-3,.,.,TGTGCCAGCAGCTTTGGTCGGCAGAACACTGAAGCTTTCTTT,CASSFGRQNTEAFF
TRBJ2-2,TRBV29-1,TRBD1,.,TGCAGCGTTGGGGACAGGACGAACACCGGGGAGCTGTTTTTT,CSVGDRTNTGELFF
TRBJ2-7,TRBV5-1,TRBD1,few,TGCGCCAGCAGCTTGGGACAGGGGGAATTGCAGTACTTC,CASSLGQGELQYF
TRBJ2-5,TRBV7-2,.,.,TGTGCCAGCAGCCAAAATTCGGAGACCCAGTACTTC,CASSQNSETQYF
TRBJ1-4,TRBV12-3/TRBV12-4,TRBD1,.,TGTGCCAGCAGATTGGACAGGGCTAATGAAAAACTGTTTTTT,CASRLDRANEKLFF
TRBJ2-7,TRBV7-6,TRBD2,.,TGTGCCAGCAGCTTGGGCGGGGGGGCGAACGAGCGGTACTTC,CASSLGGGANERYF
TRBJ1-1,TRBV5-1,.,few,TGCGCCAGCAGCTTGAGGAGACTGAACACTGAAGCTTTCTTT,CASSLRRLNTEAFF
TRBJ2-1,TRBV11-2,TRBD2,few,TGTGCCAGCAGTCCCGGGACTAGCGGGTTAGATGAGCAGTTCTTC,CASSPGTSGLDEQFF
TRBJ2-3,TRBV7-8,TRBD2,.,TGTGCCAGCAGCTTAGGGGCGTACGTTAGCGGGTTTAGCACAGATACGCAGTATTTT,CASSLGAYVSGFSTDTQYF
TRBJ1-5,TRBV25-1,.,.,TGTGCCAGCAGTGAATCATCAGATCTGTTGAGCAATCAGCCCCAGCATTTT,CASSESSDLLSNQPQHF
TRBJ2-5,TRBV10-3,TRBD2,few,TGTGCCGTTAGCGGGGGACCACAAGAGACCCAGTACTTC,CAVSGGPQETQYF